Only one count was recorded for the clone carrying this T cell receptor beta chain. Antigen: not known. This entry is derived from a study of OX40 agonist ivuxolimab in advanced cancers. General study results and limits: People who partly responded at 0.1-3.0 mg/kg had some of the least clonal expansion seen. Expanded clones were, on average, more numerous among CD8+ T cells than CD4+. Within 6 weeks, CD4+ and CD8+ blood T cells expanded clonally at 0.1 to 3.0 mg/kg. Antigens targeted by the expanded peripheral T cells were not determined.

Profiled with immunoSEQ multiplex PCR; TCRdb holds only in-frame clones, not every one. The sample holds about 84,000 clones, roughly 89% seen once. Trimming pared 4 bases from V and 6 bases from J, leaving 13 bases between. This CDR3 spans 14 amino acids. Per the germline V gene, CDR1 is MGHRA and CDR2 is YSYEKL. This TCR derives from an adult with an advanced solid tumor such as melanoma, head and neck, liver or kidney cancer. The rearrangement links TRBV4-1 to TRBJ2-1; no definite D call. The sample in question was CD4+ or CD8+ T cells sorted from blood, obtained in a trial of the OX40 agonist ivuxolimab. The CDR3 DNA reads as TGCGCCAGCAGCCTGGGTGGTAGGGCCAATGAGCAGTTCTTC. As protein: CASSLGGRANEQFF.